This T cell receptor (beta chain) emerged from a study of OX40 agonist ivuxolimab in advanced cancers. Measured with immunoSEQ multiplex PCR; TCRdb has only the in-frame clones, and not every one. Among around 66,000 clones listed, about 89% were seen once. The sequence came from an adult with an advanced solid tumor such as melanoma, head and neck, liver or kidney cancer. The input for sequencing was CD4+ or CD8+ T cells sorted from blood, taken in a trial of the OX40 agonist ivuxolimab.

The CDR3 region is CAWSREVGRYEQYF. CDR3 DNA sequence: TGTGCCTGGAGTCGGGAAGTGGGTAGGTACGAGCAGTACTTC. V is TRBV30 and J is TRBJ2-7; a possible D gene is TRBD2 (5 bases). The V and J ends lost 2 bases and 4 bases respectively, with 15 bases between them. The germline CDR1 and CDR2 sequences are GTSNPN and SVGIG (reference sequence). The CDR3 is 14 residues long.